The 28 T cell receptor beta chains presented below share a single source sample, sequenced in a study of T-cell memory formation after mild COVID-19. Each CDR3 protein gets one entry after TCRdb re-called the 5' RACE reads with MiXCR. The table includes about 180,000 distinct CDR3 sequences, less than 20% detected once. The sample consisted of PBMCs or a T cell subset sorted from them (not recorded which). The origin of the receptors is a man aged 18 to 30 who had mild COVID-19 (a few samples of this study predate the infection). Cell type and time point are not known.

This clonotype was recorded many times. CDR3 sequence: CASSQGLGRGPNYGYTF. DNA for the CDR3: TGTGCCAGCAGCCAAGGCCTAGGCAGGGGGCCCAACTATGGCTACACCTTC. The rearrangement links TRBV14 to TRBJ1-2; TRBD1 matches at 8 bases. Germline lookup yields CDR1 SGHDN and CDR2 FVKESK. CDR3 size: 17 residues. V lost 1 base, J lost 2 bases, and 9 bases stayed unmatched.

There are a few counts of this clonotype. The rearrangement uses TRBV4-3 and TRBJ1-2; 11 bases line up with TRBD1. J lost 2 bases, V lost 1 base, and 3 bases had no gene match. CDR3 size: 16 residues. Germline V gene data show CDR1 as LGHNA and CDR2 as YSLEER. This CDR3 is CASSQGTGGPNYGYTF. For the CDR3, the DNA is TGCGCCAGCAGCCAAGGGACAGGGGGCCCCAACTATGGCTACACCTTC.

This clonotype was detected a few times. The chain is built from TRBV4-3 and TRBJ2-1; 11 nucleotides align to TRBD2. V lost 0 bases to trimming and J lost 12 bases; unmatched junction nucleotides: 10. The CDR3 loop spans 16 amino acids. Germline V gene lookup returns CDR1 LGHNA and CDR2 YSLEER. CDR3 DNA: TGCGCCAGCAGCCAAGATAAGCTAGCGGGGGGCCTTAGGCAGTTCTTC. Translated: CASSQDKLAGGLRQFF.

The rearrangement joins TRBV12-3 or TRBV12-4 to TRBJ2-3; no reliable D call. The CDR3 totals 17 residues. V dropped 2 bases and J dropped 1 base, with 16 bases sitting between them. Written as DNA, the CDR3 is TGTGCCAGCAGTTTAAGCTCGGGTCGGTTGGGCACAGATACGCAGTATTTT. It codes for CASSLSSGRLGTDTQYF.

There are a few counts of this clonotype. This chain joins TRBV11-2 and TRBJ2-3; D is possibly TRBD2 (6 bases). Trimming took 6 bases from V and 2 from J, leaving 15 bases between them. From germline, CDR1 is SGHAT and CDR2 FQNNGV. The CDR3 spans 15 residues. CDR3 region: CASRPIGGITDTQYF. The CDR3 DNA reads as TGTGCCAGCAGACCCATAGGAGGGATCACAGATACGCAGTATTTT.

This clonotype was seen a handful of times. The chain links TRBV7-9 to TRBJ1-6, with TRBD1 identical over 7 bases. Looked up from germline, CDR1 is SEHNR and CDR2 is FQNEAQ (reference sequence). The CDR3 loop spans 16 amino acids. V trimming: 1 base; J trimming: 4 bases; junction bases outside the gene matches: 4. Here the CDR3 DNA reads TGTGCCAGCAGCTTAGGGACAGGTGCTTATAATTCACCCCTCCACTTT. This gives the protein CASSLGTGAYNSPLHF.

This clonotype was counted between two and nine times. The chain recombines TRBV5-1 with TRBJ2-1, with D possibly being TRBD2 (6 bases). The V gene lost 2 bases and the J gene lost 1 base, with 7 bases spanning the gap. Germline lookup yields CDR1 SGHRS and CDR2 YFSETQ. CDR3 size: 14 residues. This CDR3 reads CASSLGTSYNEQFF. Written as DNA, the CDR3 is TGCGCCAGCAGCTTAGGGACTTCCTACAATGAGCAGTTCTTC.

This clonotype came up many times. The chain has TRBV5-1 and TRBJ2-2; weak D call: TRBD2 (5 bases). This CDR3 contains 15 residues. The germline CDR1 and CDR2 sequences are SGHRS and YFSETQ. V was pared by 2 bases and J by 1 base, with 9 bases between. CDR3: CASSLIEGNTGELFF. Written as DNA, the CDR3 is TGCGCCAGCAGCTTAATCGAGGGGAACACCGGGGAGCTGTTTTTT.

This clonotype was seen at least ten times. The rearrangement links TRBV4-3 to TRBJ1-5; D possibly corresponds to TRBD1 (6 bases). CDR1 and CDR2 (germline): LGHNA, YSLEER. The CDR3 has 15 amino acids. Trimming pared 0 bases from V and 5 bases from J, leaving 11 bases between. CDR3 amino acids: CASSQDQGRYQPQHF. CDR3 in DNA: TGCGCCAGCAGCCAAGATCAGGGGCGGTATCAGCCCCAGCATTTT.

This clonotype has a handful of counts. The chain has TRBV4-3 and TRBJ2-3; tentatively, D is TRBD1 or TRBD2 (5 bases each). From germline, CDR1 is LGHNA and CDR2 YSLEER. The CDR3 has 17 residues. V was clipped by 0 bases and J by 5 bases, with 18 bases between them. The CDR3 DNA follows: TGCGCCAGCAGCCAAGAGACCCGGGATAGGGGAATAGATACGCAGTATTTT. Its protein is CASSQETRDRGIDTQYF.

This clonotype showed up just a few times. The chain is built from TRBV12-3 or TRBV12-4 and TRBJ2-3; no firm D call. With 5 bases removed from V and 3 bases from J, the gap between germline ends came to 9 bases. CDR3 length equals 13 residues. DNA of the CDR3: TGTGCCAGCAGTGGTATTTTAACAGATACGCAGTATTTT. Encoded protein: CASSGILTDTQYF.

The chain couples TRBV15 to TRBJ2-1, with D tentatively TRBD1 (6 bases). V gave up 0 bases and J gave up 7 bases, with 16 bases separating them. The CDR3 has 16 residues. The V gene's germline CDR1 is LNHNV and CDR2 YYDKDF (reference sequence). For the CDR3, the DNA is TGTGCCACCAGCAGAGATCTGCAGGGGACCTCGAATGAGCAGTTCTTC. Amino acids: CATSRDLQGTSNEQFF.

The V and J genes are TRBV12-3 or TRBV12-4 and TRBJ2-3, with D unclear. Trimming removed 3 bases from V and 8 bases from J, with 12 bases in between. The CDR3 is made up of 13 amino acids. The CDR3 protein is CASSFQPRSTQYF. Here the CDR3 DNA reads TGTGCCAGCAGTTTTCAACCGAGGAGTACGCAGTATTTT.

DNA of the CDR3: TGTGCCAGCAGTACCCCCAAGGGGCGTTGGAATGAGCAGTTCTTC. Translated: CASSTPKGRWNEQFF. The chain has TRBV27 and TRBJ2-1; possible D gene TRBD1, 5 bases. Trimming took off 5 bases at V and 7 bases at J, with 18 bases between the two ends. The germline V gene encodes CDR1 MNHEY and CDR2 SMNVEV (reference sequence). The CDR3 loop spans 15 amino acids.

Only a few counts were recorded for this clonotype. The gene calls are TRBV4-2 and TRBJ1-2; D ambiguous. The V gene's germline CDR1 is LGHNA and CDR2 YNFKEQ. The CDR3 extends over 14 amino acids. Trimming removed 1 base from V and 5 bases from J, with 11 bases in between. This CDR3 reads CASSQASGQYGYTF. For the CDR3, the DNA is TGTGCCAGCAGCCAAGCTTCAGGCCAGTATGGCTACACCTTC.

The rearrangement joins TRBV20-1 to TRBJ1-1, with a weak D call TRBD1 (5 bases). Germline-derived CDR1 and CDR2 are DFQATT and SNEGSKA (reference sequence). This CDR3 has 14 residues. The V and J ends lost 3 bases and 4 bases respectively, with 15 bases between them. The CDR3 nucleotides are TGCAGTGCTAGGGATGTTCAGGGCAGCACTGAAGCTTTCTTT. Its protein product is CSARDVQGSTEAFF.

This chain joins TRBV6-2 or TRBV6-3 and TRBJ1-2; D gene uncertain. CDR1 is MNHEY, CDR2 SVGEGT, per germline. V was shortened by 2 bases and J by 0 bases, with 10 bases between the two germline ends. The CDR3 spans 15 residues. This chain's CDR3 is CASSYGRGTNYGYTF. In nucleotides, the CDR3 is TGTGCCAGCAGTTACGGTCGCGGAACTAACTATGGCTACACCTTC.

This clonotype turned up a few times. This chain joins TRBV5-1 and TRBJ1-4; D is undetermined. V shed 1 base and J shed 0 bases, with 7 bases lying between them. Germline CDR1 reads SGHRS; CDR2 reads YFSETQ. CDR3 length: 15 residues. The CDR3, as DNA: TGCGCCAGCAGCTTGACCGTGTCAACTAATGAAAAACTGTTTTTT. Protein sequence: CASSLTVSTNEKLFF. Based on the CDR3 plus reference TRBV5-1 and TRBJ1-4, the full variable domain is KAGVTQTPRYLIKTRGQQVTLSCSPISGHRSVSWYQQTPGQGLQFLFEYFSETQRNKGNFPGRFSGRQFSNSRSEMNVSTLELGDSALYLCASSLTVSTNEKLFFGSGTQLSVL.

In this sample, this clonotype turned up a few times. The V and J genes are TRBV6-2 or TRBV6-3 and TRBJ1-2; D call uncertain. This CDR3 region has 13 residues. Germline lookup yields CDR1 MNHEY and CDR2 SVGEGT. The V end lost 7 bases, the J end lost 6 bases, and 15 bases lay between the germline ends. In DNA, the CDR3 is TGTGCCAGCAACCGAAATCTCGGGGATGGCTACACCTTC. This sequence encodes CASNRNLGDGYTF.

The chain uses TRBV7-2 and TRBJ2-5; TRBD2 might be the D (5 bases). This CDR3 contains 15 residues. Trimming took 4 bases from V and 2 from J, leaving 14 bases between them. Per the germline V gene, CDR1 is SGHTA and CDR2 is FQGNSA. The CDR3 protein is CASSWRQEKQETQYF. Written as DNA, the CDR3 is TGTGCCAGCAGCTGGAGGCAGGAGAAACAAGAGACCCAGTACTTC.

The chain links TRBV6-2 or TRBV6-3 to TRBJ2-1; D is perhaps TRBD1 or TRBD2 (5 bases each). Between the trimmed V and J ends, which lost 6 bases and 6 bases, there was a span of 18 bases. CDR3 size: 15 residues. The V gene's germline CDR1 is MNHEY and CDR2 SVGEGT. CDR3 residues: CASRGRGFHSNEQFF. The CDR3 DNA sequence: TGTGCCAGCAGGGGACGAGGGTTTCATAGCAATGAGCAGTTCTTC.

V usage is TRBV12-3 or TRBV12-4 and J usage is TRBJ2-4; TRBD1 might be the D (7 bases). CDR3 length: 13 amino acids. V lost 4 bases to trimming and J lost 12 bases, with 16 bases between them. The DNA of the CDR3 is TGTGCCAGCAGTTGGGGGACAGCCGGGGGTCAGTACTTC. Translation gives CASSWGTAGGQYF.

This chain uses TRBV11-2 with TRBJ2-5; D is tentatively TRBD1 or TRBD2 (6 bases each). This CDR3 spans 13 amino acids. Germline V CDR1 and CDR2: SGHAT, FQNNGV. V shed 5 bases and J shed 5 bases, with 12 bases lying between them. CDR3 in DNA: TGTGCCAGCAGCCTGGGGGGCTGGGAGACCCAGTACTTC. It is translated as CASSLGGWETQYF.

This clonotype was seen a few times. V and J are TRBV12-2 and TRBJ1-5. TRBV12-2 is given as a pseudogene. The CDR3 extends over 17 amino acids. CDR3 protein: CASRLAQGRYSNQPQHF. Written as DNA, the CDR3 is TGTGCAAGTCGCTTAGCGCAGGGCAGATATAGCAATCAGCCCCAGCATTTT.

The chain employs TRBV7-2 and TRBJ2-7; D may be TRBD1 or TRBD2 (5 bases each). CDR3 size: 14 residues. V lost 6 bases and J lost 4, with 16 bases in between. CDR1 and CDR2 (germline): SGHTA, FQGNSA. In nucleotides, the CDR3 is TGTGCCAGCAGGAAAACGGGACCGAGGTACGAGCAGTACTTC. Its protein is CASRKTGPRYEQYF. The full variable domain, rest sourced from reference TRBV7-2 and TRBJ2-7, is GAGVSQSPSNKVTEKGKDVELRCDPISGHTALYWYRQSLGQGLEFLIYFQGNSAPDKSGLPSDRFSAERTGGSVSTLTIQRTQQEDSAVYLCASRKTGPRYEQYFGPGTRLTVT.

This clonotype was seen ten or more times. The chain is built from TRBV5-1 and TRBJ2-1; 11 bases line up with TRBD2. CDR3 size: 15 residues. The germline CDR1 and CDR2 sequences are SGHRS and YFSETQ. The V segment lost 4 bases and the J segment 3 bases; nucleotides outside the gene matches: 3. CDR3 amino acids: CASSTGTSGYNEQFF. The CDR3 nucleotides read TGCGCCAGCAGCACCGGGACTAGCGGCTACAATGAGCAGTTCTTC.

This clonotype was counted between two and nine times. This chain uses TRBV5-4 with TRBJ2-7, with 7 bases identical to TRBD2. The CDR3 is 14 residues long. V shed 1 base, J shed 2 bases, and the junction held 3 bases outside the gene matches. The germline V gene has CDR1 SGHNT and CDR2 YYREEE (reference sequence). CDR3 in amino acids: CASSLLGGAYEQYF. Here the CDR3 DNA reads TGTGCCAGCAGCTTGTTGGGGGGGGCCTACGAGCAGTACTTC.

This clonotype occurred a few times. The chain links TRBV6-1 to TRBJ1-5; D possibly corresponds to TRBD1 (6 bases). The CDR3 runs 15 residues. Between the trimmed V and J ends, which lost 4 bases and 5 bases, there was a span of 15 bases. The V gene's germline CDR1 is MNHNS and CDR2 SASEGT. The CDR3, as DNA: TGTGCCAGCAGTGTCGACAGGTCGTGGGATCAGCCCCAGCATTTT. Its protein product is CASSVDRSWDQPQHF.